The 26 T cell receptor beta chains presented below share a single source sample, sequenced in a study of regulatory T cells in long-lasting Graves disease. Arm-PCR of CDR3 regions with iRepertoire HTBI primers generated TCR beta libraries. MiXCR, run by TCRdb on the multiplex PCR reads, gives a single entry per CDR3 protein. The sample holds 500,000 or so distinct CDR3 sequences, roughly a sixth seen once. Time point denoted: newly diagnosed GD, antithyroid drugs for less than 3 months. Following extraction of RNA from PBMCs, that RNA was used to make the TCR library. These records were also assigned to another study, of T cells in Graves' hyperthyroidism and ophthalmopathy.

The source was peripheral blood mononuclear cells (PBMCs), collected at new diagnosis, from a patient treated with antithyroid drugs. These receptors came from a woman aged 35-60 years with Graves disease.

This clonotype has a handful of counts. The chain combines TRBV7-2 with TRBJ2-3; D might be TRBD1 or TRBD2, each matching 5 bases. V was trimmed by 5 bases and J by 8 bases, leaving 17 bases between them. CDR3 size: 14 residues. CDR1 and CDR2 from the germline V gene are SGHTA and FQGNSA. This chain's CDR3 is CASSPGAFWGTQYF. The CDR3 DNA is TGTGCCAGCAGCCCCGGGGCCTTCTGGGGTACGCAGTATTTT.

This clonotype turned up a few times. In DNA form, the CDR3 reads TGTGCCAGCAGCGTTTCTGGTTTTTCCTACAATGAGCAGTTCTTC. It yields the protein CASSVSGFSYNEQFF. V usage is TRBV12-3 or TRBV12-4 and J usage is TRBJ2-1; D remains ambiguous. The V end lost 6 bases, the J end lost 1 base, and 13 bases lay between the germline ends. This CDR3 spans 15 amino acids.

The V gene is TRBV5-5, the J gene TRBJ2-7; D may correspond to TRBD1 or TRBD2 (6 bases each). Germline lookup yields CDR1 SGHKS and CDR2 YYEKEE (reference sequence). Trimming removed 4 bases from V and 7 bases from J, with 18 bases in between. The length of the CDR3 is 14 residues. CDR3 region: CASSRVGGRKEQYF. The CDR3 DNA sequence: TGTGCCAGCAGCCGGGTGGGGGGCAGGAAAGAGCAGTACTTC.

About this clonotype: A clone one base away is much larger, so this may be a read error. The chain links TRBV9 to TRBJ2-5, with D possibly being TRBD1 or TRBD2 (7 bases each). V lost 3 bases and J lost 7, with 22 bases in between. The CDR3 sequence is 16 residues long. Germline V gene sequence: CDR1 SGDLS, CDR2 YYNGEE. The CDR3 nucleotides read TGTGCCAGCAGCGCCTCTGACAGGGCCTCGGGGGGGACCCAGTACTTC. Amino acid sequence: CASSASDRASGGTQYF.

This clonotype was detected only a few times. The rearrangement joins TRBV19 to TRBJ1-2; no clear D gene. This CDR3 contains 14 residues. Trimming left V 5 bases short and J 5 bases short, with 15 bases between. Per the germline V gene, CDR1 is LNHDA and CDR2 is SQIVND (reference sequence). The CDR3 region is CASSSAGSGYGYTF. The DNA of the CDR3 is TGTGCCAGTAGTTCGGCAGGCTCTGGGTATGGCTACACCTTC.

The table lists this clonotype with a few counts. DNA for the CDR3: TGTGCCAGCAGTGAATCGACAGCCTGGGGGAGCTCCTACAATGAGCAGTTCTTC. Translation gives CASSESTAWGSSYNEQFF. The chain carries TRBV6-1 and TRBJ2-1; the D gene could be TRBD1 or TRBD2 (5 bases each). From germline, CDR1 is MNHNS and CDR2 SASEGT. The CDR3 runs to 18 residues. V was cut by 2 bases and J by 0 bases, with 17 bases left in between.

This clonotype was detected many times. The CDR3 DNA sequence: TGTGCCAGCAGCTATGGGCGTAGTTCTGGAAACACCATATATTTT. This translates into CASSYGRSSGNTIYF. The gene calls are TRBV11-2 and TRBJ1-3; D is undetermined. The CDR3 runs 15 residues. Deletions cut 4 bases from V and 1 base from J, with 11 bases between. Per germline, CDR1 SGHAT and CDR2 FQNNGV.

There are many counts of this clonotype. This chain links TRBV11-2 with TRBJ2-5, with D possibly being TRBD1 (5 bases). Germline CDR1 is SGHAT and CDR2 is FQNNGV. This CDR3 spans 14 amino acids. Trimming left V 1 base short and J 5 bases short, with 11 bases between. The CDR3 spells CASSLGRGAETQYF. DNA of the CDR3: TGTGCCAGCAGCTTAGGGCGTGGGGCTGAGACCCAGTACTTC.

This clonotype came up a few times. The chain recombines TRBV6-2 or TRBV6-3 with TRBJ1-4; 11 bases fit TRBD1. The V gene end was trimmed by 4 bases and the J gene end by 10 bases; junction bases not matched to a gene: 17. The germline CDR1 and CDR2 sequences are MNHEY and SVGEGT. The CDR3 consists of 18 residues. This CDR3 reads CASSFNVPGQGGSGKLFF. CDR3 DNA sequence: TGTGCCAGCAGTTTTAATGTCCCGGGACAGGGGGGGTCGGGAAAACTGTTTTTT.

This sequence joins TRBV6-1 and TRBJ2-1, with TRBD2 matching over 11 bases. Trimming cost V 6 bases and J 4 bases; bases outside gene matches: 11. The CDR3 spans 17 residues. CDR1 and CDR2 from the germline V gene are MNHNS and SASEGT. The CDR3 spells CASRHSQLAGAYNEQFF. CDR3 sequence (DNA): TGTGCCAGCAGGCACAGTCAACTAGCGGGGGCTTACAATGAGCAGTTCTTC.

This clonotype was counted ten times or more. The chain has TRBV18 and TRBJ2-7; no reliable D call. This CDR3 is 12 amino acids long. The ends were cut back, 6 bases at V and 3 bases at J, with 9 bases in the middle. Germline CDR1 KGHSH, CDR2 LQKENI. The CDR3 spells CASSSTYYEQYF. The DNA of the CDR3 is TGTGCCAGCTCCTCGACCTACTACGAGCAGTACTTC.

The chain is built from TRBV12-3 or TRBV12-4 and TRBJ1-2, with D possibly being TRBD1 (5 bases). Trimming took off 6 bases at V and 3 bases at J, with 14 bases between the two ends. The CDR3 is made up of 14 amino acids. Written as DNA, the CDR3 is TGTGCCAGCAGCGCGGCACACAGGCACTATGGCTACACCTTC. Its translation: CASSAAHRHYGYTF.

Only a few counts were recorded for this clonotype. The gene calls are TRBV15 and TRBJ1-5; no reliable D call. V gave up 4 bases and J gave up 2 bases, with 9 bases separating them. Germline CDR1 is LNHNV and CDR2 is YYDKDF (reference sequence). The CDR3 is made up of 14 amino acids. In DNA, the CDR3 is TGTGCCACCAGCAAGGATAGGGGCAATCAGCCCCAGCATTTT. Protein sequence: CATSKDRGNQPQHF.

In this sample, this clonotype turned up many times. The chain recombines TRBV6-1 with TRBJ2-5; possible D gene TRBD2, 7 bases. Germline values: CDR1 MNHNS, CDR2 SASEGT. The germline V and J ends were trimmed by 7 bases and 5 bases, with 20 bases remaining between them. This CDR3 is 15 amino acids long. Here the CDR3 DNA reads TGTGCCAGCACCGTGGGGGGGCATAGGGGGGAGACCCAGTACTTC. It specifies CASTVGGHRGETQYF.

This clonotype has a count of ten or more. The rearrangement links TRBV27 to TRBJ1-1; no reliable D call. The CDR3 has 18 amino acids. Germline V gene sequence: CDR1 MNHEY, CDR2 SMNVEV (reference sequence). With 3 bases removed from V and 6 bases from J, the gap between germline ends came to 26 bases. This chain's CDR3 is CASSFLAPTSGVGPEAFF. DNA for the CDR3: TGTGCCAGCAGTTTCTTAGCCCCCACCAGTGGTGTCGGTCCTGAAGCTTTCTTT.

This clonotype was picked up many times. The rearrangement joins TRBV28 to TRBJ1-5, with D possibly matching TRBD1 (5 bases). V was pared by 6 bases and J by 7 bases, with 19 bases between. There are 15 residues in the CDR3. Germline CDR1 MDHEN, CDR2 SYDVKM. CDR3 coding DNA: TGTGCCAGCAGCTACAGGCAGGTGTTAGGACAGCCCCAGCATTTT. Amino acids: CASSYRQVLGQPQHF.

There are many counts of this clonotype. CDR3 protein: CASSLGQGITEAFF. CDR3 coding DNA: TGTGCCAGCAGCTTGGGGCAAGGGATCACTGAAGCTTTCTTT. The V call is TRBV5-8, the J call TRBJ1-1; no firm D call. V was pared by 0 bases and J by 4 bases, with 10 bases between. Looked up from germline, CDR1 is SGHTS and CDR2 is YDEGEE. CDR3 length: 14 amino acids.

This clonotype was detected once. V and J are TRBV5-1 and TRBJ1-6; no clear D gene. Per germline, CDR1 SGHRS and CDR2 YFSETQ. The V end lost 1 base, the J end lost 5 bases, and 10 bases lay between the germline ends. This CDR3 spans 15 amino acids. This CDR3 is CASSLSSHDNSPLHF. As DNA, the CDR3 is TGCGCCAGCAGCTTGTCGTCACACGATAATTCACCCCTCCACTTT.

This chain links TRBV9 with TRBJ2-2; 7 nucleotides align to TRBD1. Germline lookup yields CDR1 SGDLS and CDR2 YYNGEE. The J segment lost 0 bases and the V segment lost 3 bases, leaving 5 bases of the junction unmatched. The CDR3 length is 16 residues. This CDR3 is CASSARDSPNTGELFF. In DNA, the CDR3 is TGTGCCAGCAGCGCAAGGGACAGCCCGAACACCGGGGAGCTGTTTTTT.

This clonotype showed up many times. The rearrangement links TRBV20-1 to TRBJ1-5, with a tentative D call TRBD1 (5 bases). The CDR3 length is 13 residues. Germline V gene sequence: CDR1 DFQATT, CDR2 SNEGSKA (reference sequence). With 5 bases removed from V and 4 bases from J, the gap between germline ends came to 12 bases. Here the CDR3 DNA reads TGCAGTGCTGTTACGGGGCGAAATCAGCCCCAGCATTTT. This encodes CSAVTGRNQPQHF.

This clonotype was seen many times. This sequence joins TRBV7-9 and TRBJ2-7; D is uncertain. The CDR3 runs 15 residues. Germline CDR1 SEHNR, CDR2 FQNEAQ (reference sequence). Trimming took off 3 bases at V and 0 bases at J, with 12 bases between the two ends. The CDR3 DNA is TGTGCCAGCAGCTTGAGGACGGCGGCCTCCTACGAGCAGTACTTC. It is translated as CASSLRTAASYEQYF.

V and J are TRBV12-5 and TRBJ2-7; perhaps TRBD1 as D (5 bases). Looked up from germline, CDR1 is LGHNT and CDR2 is FRNRAP. Trimming took 3 bases from V and 3 from J, leaving 9 bases between them. The CDR3 length is 13 residues. In DNA form, the CDR3 reads TGTGCTAGTGGTTTAACAGGCAGCTACGAGCAGTACTTC. Amino acid sequence: CASGLTGSYEQYF.

In this sample, this clonotype turned up many times. The CDR3 here is CASKNDRDYEQYF. CDR3 nucleotides: TGTGCCAGCAAAAATGACAGGGACTACGAGCAGTACTTC. The chain joins TRBV12-3 or TRBV12-4 to TRBJ2-7; 7 positions agree with TRBD1. The V and J ends lost 7 bases and 3 bases, in that order; junction bases with no gene match: 6. This CDR3 spans 13 amino acids.

This chain links TRBV20-1 with TRBJ1-2; D may be TRBD1 (5 bases). CDR1 is DFQATT and CDR2 is SNEGSKA in the germline V gene (reference sequence). CDR3 length: 13 residues. The V end was cut by 3 bases, the J end by 0 bases, with 8 bases between. The CDR3 spells CSASWGTNYGYTF. As DNA, the CDR3 is TGCAGTGCTAGTTGGGGGACTAACTATGGCTACACCTTC.

The rearrangement joins TRBV24-1 to TRBJ2-2; 13 bases align to TRBD2. V shed 4 bases and J 6 bases; nucleotides not matched to a gene: 7. CDR1 and CDR2 from the germline V gene are KGHDR and SFDVKD. CDR3 length: 17 amino acids. CDR3 sequence: CATSDQTSGGFAGELFF. As DNA, the CDR3 is TGTGCCACCAGTGACCAGACTAGCGGGGGGTTCGCCGGGGAGCTGTTTTTT.

This clonotype was observed a few times. The chain combines TRBV27 with TRBJ1-4, with 8 nucleotides matching TRBD1. This CDR3 region has 14 residues. J lost 7 bases, V lost 3 bases, and 4 bases had no gene match. CDR1 and CDR2 from the germline V gene are MNHEY and SMNVEV (reference sequence). The CDR3 loop reads CASSFAQGGEKLFF. The CDR3 bases are TGTGCCAGCAGTTTCGCACAGGGGGGTGAAAAACTGTTTTTT.